The TCR beta chain under discussion was sequenced for a study of cytomegalovirus exposure and HLA in healthy donors. Findings and limits, study-wide: Later work associated fewer than 20,000 TCR beta sequences with HLA alleles at 0.05 false discovery rate.

The PCR employed 60 Vbeta primers together with 13 Jbeta primers. Only in-frame clones appear in the TCRdb table, and some are missing; sequencing was by immunoSEQ multiplex PCR. The table lists about 120,000 clones, around 79% of them singletons. The V and J ends lost 0 bases and 6 bases respectively, with 12 bases between them. There are 15 residues in the CDR3. Germline assignment: CDR1 MNHEY and CDR2 SVGAGI. Details on this clone: What it binds is not known.

The source of this sequence is a woman between 40 and 55 years old in good health and CMV-seronegative. Sequencing was done on a sample of PBMCs. The chain is built from TRBV6-5 and TRBJ2-1; TRBD2 might be the D (6 bases). CDR3 coding DNA: TGTGCCAGCAGTTACTCCAAGCGGGCGGCCAATGAGCAGTTCTTC. Its protein product is CASSYSKRAANEQFF.